This entry concerns a single T cell receptor beta chain. This entry is derived from a study of blood T cell repertoires in COVID-19. Study background: Sites across the United States, Italy and Spain contributed samples from acute and convalescent COVID-19. T cells, B-cell-depleted T cells, or PBMCs provided the cDNA or gDNA that served as material.

In the study's own analysis: Amplified reference gene primers provided the basis for estimating nucleated cell counts. Profiling relied on immunoSEQ multiplex PCR, and the TCRdb table lists in-frame clones only, not all of them. V, J and clone size are taken as reported in that table, and D and trimming were inferred from the DNA itself. The sample holds 30,000 to 40,000 clones; 85% are singletons and the top ten take roughly 15%. Germline V lookup: CDR1 ENHRY, CDR2 SYGVKD. The V segment lost 8 bases and the J segment 4 bases; nucleotides outside the gene matches: 5. CDR3 size: 13 residues. The chain joins TRBV10-3 to TRBJ2-5, with 9 bases fitting TRBD1. The sample comprised peripheral blood. The receptor comes from a woman aged 55-70 years with active COVID-19. The CDR3, as DNA: TGTGCCATCGGACAGGGGAGGGGAGAGACCCAGTACTTC. Its translation: CAIGQGRGETQYF.